The present entry profiles one T cell receptor beta chain with its context. The antigen remains undetermined. This CDR3 is built from 12 residues. Trimming stripped 6 bases from V and 6 bases from J, with 8 bases between. CD4+CD45RO+CD25- cells were isolated as memory CD4+ T cells. After constant-region reverse-primer amplification, full-length variable regions underwent semi-nested PCR with Nested Universal Primer A. A single record per CDR3 protein comes from TCRdb applying MiXCR to the 5' RACE reads. The profile shows over 55,000 distinct CDR3 sequences, around 26% of them singletons. Overall study results and limits: Tumor Treg TCRs overlapped most with tumor naive CD4+ cells. Larger-cohort validation covered only one TCR beta V-J rearrangement.

Sequenced input: tumor-infiltrating memory CD4+ T cells sorted from the breast tumor. Specified subset: memory CD4+ T cells, CD4+CD45RO+CD25-. This receptor was identified in a female donor with breast cancer. J is TRBJ2-2 and V is TRBV12-3 or TRBV12-4; D is possibly TRBD1 or TRBD2 (5 bases each). CDR3 DNA sequence: TGTGCCAGCAGGGGGGATCCCGGGGAGCTGTTTTTT. Translation gives CASRGDPGELFF.